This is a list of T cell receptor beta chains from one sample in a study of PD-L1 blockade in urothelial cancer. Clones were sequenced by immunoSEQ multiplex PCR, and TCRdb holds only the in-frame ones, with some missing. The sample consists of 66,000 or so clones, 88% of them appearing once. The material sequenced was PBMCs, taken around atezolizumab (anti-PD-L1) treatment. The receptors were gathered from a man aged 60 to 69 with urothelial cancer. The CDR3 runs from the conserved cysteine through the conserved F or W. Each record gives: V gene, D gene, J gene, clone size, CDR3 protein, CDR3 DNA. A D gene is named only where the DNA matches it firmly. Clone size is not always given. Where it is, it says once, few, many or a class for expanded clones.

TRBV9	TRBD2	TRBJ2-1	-	CASSPGTSGFGEQFF	TGTGCCAGCAGCCCCGGGACTAGCGGCTTCGGGGAGCAGTTCTTC
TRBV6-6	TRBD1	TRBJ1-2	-	CASTHQGAGYGYTF	TGTGCCAGCACACATCAGGGGGCTGGCTATGGCTACACCTTC
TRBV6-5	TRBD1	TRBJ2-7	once	CASSLTGGSTYEQYF	TGTGCCAGCAGCCTAACAGGGGGGTCGACCTACGAGCAGTACTTC
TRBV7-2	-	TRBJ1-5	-	CASSLAPGSNQPQHF	TGTGCCAGCAGCTTAGCTCCAGGGAGCAATCAGCCCCAGCATTTT
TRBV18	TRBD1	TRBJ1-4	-	CASSDVPDRGLANEKLFF	TGTGCCAGCTCAGACGTCCCGGACAGGGGGCTTGCTAATGAAAAACTGTTTTTT
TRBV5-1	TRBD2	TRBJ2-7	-	CASSTEPGLAGGEQYF	TGCGCCAGCAGCACCGAACCGGGACTAGCGGGAGGCGAGCAGTACTTC
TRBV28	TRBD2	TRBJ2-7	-	CASSFGHLAGVVKGQYF	TGTGCCAGCAGTTTTGGACACCTAGCGGGAGTAGTTAAGGGGCAGTACTTC
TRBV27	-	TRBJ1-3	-	CASSIQGRSGNTIYF	TGTGCCAGCAGTATACAGGGCCGCTCTGGAAACACCATATATTTT
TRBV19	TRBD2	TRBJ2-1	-	CASSIDGTSNEQFF	TGTGCCAGTAGTATAGACGGGACTAGCAATGAGCAGTTCTTC
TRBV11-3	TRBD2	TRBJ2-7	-	CASSPSRGLSDEQYF	TGTGCCAGCAGCCCCTCCCGGGGACTAAGCGACGAGCAGTACTTC
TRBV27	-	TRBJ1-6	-	CASSLNRASGSPLHF	TGTGCCAGCAGTTTAAACAGGGCCTCTGGTTCACCCCTCCACTTT
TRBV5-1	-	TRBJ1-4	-	CASRYQTTNEKLFF	TGCGCCAGCAGATATCAGACAACTAATGAAAAACTGTTTTTT
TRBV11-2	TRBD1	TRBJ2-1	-	CASSSPYRQGPINEQFF	TGTGCCAGCAGCTCCCCCTACCGACAGGGGCCCATTAATGAGCAGTTCTTC
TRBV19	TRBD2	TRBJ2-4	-	CASSPREVGRDIQYF	TGTGCCAGTAGTCCTCGAGAGGTGGGGAGGGACATTCAGTACTTC
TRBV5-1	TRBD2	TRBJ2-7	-	CASSPPGRGRPGYEQYF	TGCGCCAGCAGCCCTCCAGGGCGCGGGAGGCCAGGATACGAGCAGTACTTC
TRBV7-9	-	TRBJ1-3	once	CASSLVGPAGNTIYF	TGTGCCAGCAGCTTAGTGGGGCCCGCTGGAAACACCATATATTTT
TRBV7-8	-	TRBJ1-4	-	CASSLDSPLLFF	TGTGCCAGCAGCTTAGACTCACCCCTACTGTTTTTT
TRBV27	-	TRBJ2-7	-	CASSLSPRASYEQYF	TGTGCCAGCAGTTTATCTCCCAGGGCGTCCTACGAGCAGTACTTC
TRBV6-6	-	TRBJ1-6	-	CASSSPGYSPLHF	TGTGCCAGCAGTTCCCCCGGGTATTCACCCCTCCACTTT
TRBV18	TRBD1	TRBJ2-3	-	CASSSTTGSDTQYF	TGTGCCAGCTCATCAACGACAGGGTCAGATACGCAGTATTTT
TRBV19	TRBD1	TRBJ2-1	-	CASSPQGTGGYEQFF	TGTGCCAGTAGTCCTCAAGGGACAGGGGGTTATGAGCAGTTCTTC
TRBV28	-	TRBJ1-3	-	CASSFVRYGNTIYF	TGTGCCAGCAGTTTTGTGAGATATGGAAACACCATATATTTT
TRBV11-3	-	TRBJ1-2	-	CASSLDRSSNTF	TGTGCCAGCAGCTTAGACAGGTCTTCAAACACCTTC
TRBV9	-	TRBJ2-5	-	CASSVAATQETQYF	TGTGCCAGCAGCGTGGCAGCGACTCAAGAGACCCAGTACTTC
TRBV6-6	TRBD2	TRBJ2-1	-	CASSYGGGAFEQFF	TGTGCCAGCAGTTACGGCGGGGGGGCTTTCGAGCAGTTCTTC
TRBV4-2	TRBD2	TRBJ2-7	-	CASSQGGGSYEQYF	TGTGCCAGCAGCCAAGGCGGCGGGAGCTACGAGCAGTACTTC
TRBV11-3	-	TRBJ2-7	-	CASSLTLGADEQYF	TGTGCCAGCAGCTTAACACTGGGAGCTGACGAGCAGTACTTC
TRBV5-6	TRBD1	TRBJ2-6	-	CASSFGTGIFSGANVLTF	TGTGCCAGCAGCTTCGGGACAGGTATATTCTCTGGGGCCAACGTCCTGACTTTC
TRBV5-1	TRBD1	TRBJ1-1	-	CASSLQGAIMNTEAFF	TGCGCCAGCAGCTTACAGGGGGCTATTATGAACACTGAAGCTTTCTTT
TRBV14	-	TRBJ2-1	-	CASSRGRGVYSSYNEQFF	TGTGCCAGCAGCCGGGGCAGGGGAGTCTACAGCTCCTACAATGAGCAGTTCTTC
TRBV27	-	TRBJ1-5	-	CASSLLGSIGNQPQHF	TGTGCCAGCAGTTTATTGGGGAGTATCGGCAATCAGCCCCAGCATTTT
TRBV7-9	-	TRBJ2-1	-	CASSTTYNEQFF	TGTGCCAGCAGCACTACCTACAATGAGCAGTTCTTC
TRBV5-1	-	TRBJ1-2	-	CASSPIPGQRENGYTF	TGCGCCAGCAGCCCCATACCTGGACAGCGAGAGAATGGCTACACCTTC
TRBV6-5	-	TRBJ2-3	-	CASSSPNTATQYF	TGTGCCAGCAGTTCACCCAACACAGCTACGCAGTATTTT
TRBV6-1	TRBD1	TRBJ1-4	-	CASTTGGVLEKLFF	TGTGCCAGCACCACAGGGGGCGTATTGGAAAAACTGTTTTTT
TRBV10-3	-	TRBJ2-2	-	CAISESMELGTGELFF	TGTGCCATCAGTGAGTCGATGGAGCTTGGCACCGGGGAGCTGTTTTTT
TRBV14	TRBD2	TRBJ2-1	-	CASSALAGGTDEQFF	TGTGCCAGCAGCGCCCTCGCGGGAGGCACCGATGAGCAGTTCTTC
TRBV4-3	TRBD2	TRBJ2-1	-	CASSPGLAFEQFF	TGCGCCAGCAGCCCGGGACTAGCGTTTGAGCAGTTCTTC
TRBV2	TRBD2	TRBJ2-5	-	CASEERAGVGETQYF	TGTGCCAGCGAGGAACGAGCGGGGGTGGGAGAGACCCAGTACTTC
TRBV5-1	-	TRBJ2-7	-	CASSTDKPYEQYF	TGCGCCAGCAGCACAGACAAGCCCTACGAGCAGTACTTC
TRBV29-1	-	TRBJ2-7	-	CSAQCPYEQYF	TGCAGCGCCCAATGTCCCTACGAGCAGTACTTC
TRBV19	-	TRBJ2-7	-	CASSISKQEFAEQYF	TGTGCCAGTAGTATAAGCAAACAGGAATTTGCCGAGCAGTACTTC
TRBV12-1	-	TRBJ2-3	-	CASSFAVLAKNTDTQYF	TGTGCCAGCAGCTTTGCAGTACTAGCGAAGAACACAGATACGCAGTATTTT
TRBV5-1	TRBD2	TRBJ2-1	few	CASMLRGGVEQFF	TGCGCCAGCATGTTACGGGGGGGCGTTGAGCAGTTCTTC